The sequence of this T cell receptor beta chain was determined in a study of T cell repertoires in cytomegalovirus infection. Study details: A matching HLA type, together with CMV infection, was signaled by public TCR beta signatures.

Concerning this clonotype itself: Its specificity is not known.

Study results and caveats: Carriers of CMV and the relevant HLA type were discriminated by public TCR beta frequency.

Each CDR3 protein gets one entry after TCRdb re-called the reads with MiXCR. Of hundreds of thousands of distinct CDR3 sequences listed, around a third are singletons. The sequences come from cultured PBMCs, collected from culture after CMV antigen stimulation. This sequence originates from a human donor in good health (CMV status not recorded). Some clones in this sample may be carry-over from other donors' samples.

The CDR3 reads CASKPTGAHYNEQFF. The CDR3 nucleotides are TGTGCCAGCAAACCGACAGGGGCCCACTACAATGAGCAGTTCTTC. V usage is TRBV6-1 and J usage is TRBJ2-1; 8 bases line up with TRBD1. The CDR3 runs 15 residues. J gave up 3 bases and V 7 bases, and 8 bases lay outside the gene matches. In germline, CDR1 is MNHNS, CDR2 SASEGT.